This T cell receptor beta chain was captured in a study of cytomegalovirus exposure and HLA in healthy donors. About this clone: Antigen specificity is unknown.

60 Vbeta and 13 Jbeta primers were used in PCR. As originally analysed: In a later analysis, of tens of millions of unique beta chains, about 12 million appeared in at least two donors. Sequencing used immunoSEQ multiplex PCR; TCRdb keeps in-frame clones, though not all of them. D and trimming were read from the DNA, whereas the V and J calls and clone size are those reported in that table. The sample has roughly 150,000 clones, approximately 88% seen once. Study-level findings and limits: V- and J-gene trimming in TCR beta was tied to a missense DCLRE1C variant by an analysis performed later. The authors later found TCR association rates varying by HLA locus, with DRB1 most and HLA-C fewest.

The CDR3 consists of 17 residues. V lost 3 bases, J lost 0 bases, and 18 bases lay in between. Germline V gene sequence: CDR1 GTSNPN, CDR2 SVGIG (reference sequence). The chain links TRBV30 to TRBJ1-3, with D possibly being TRBD1 (6 bases). The sequenced sample consisted of PBMCs. The clonotype originates from a woman under 30 in good health and CMV-seronegative. CDR3 amino acids: CAWRDRKSPSSGNTIYF. DNA of the CDR3: TGTGCCTGGAGAGACAGGAAGAGTCCATCCTCTGGAAACACCATATATTTT.